This is a list of T cell receptor beta chains from one sample in a study of cytomegalovirus exposure and HLA in healthy donors. TCRdb keeps only in-frame clones here, not all; method: immunoSEQ multiplex PCR. The sample contains fewer than 150,000 clones, about 78% of which appear only once. The sample taken for sequencing was PBMCs. The receptors derive from a man aged 18 to 30 in good health and CMV-seronegative. Both conserved end residues are part of each CDR3. A D gene is named only where the DNA matches it firmly. Only some rows state a clone size, as once, few, many or a class for expanded clones.

clone_size: -
j_call: TRBJ1-6
d_call: -
v_call: TRBV9
cdr3_nt: TGTGCCAGCAGCCTACAACCACAGGGCGCTAATTCACCCCTCCACTTT
cdr3_aa: CASSLQPQGANSPLHF

clone_size: -
j_call: TRBJ1-2
d_call: -
v_call: TRBV7-9
cdr3_nt: TGTGCCAGCAGGCCAGATCGGGGAGGGGGGAACTATGGCTACACCTTC
cdr3_aa: CASRPDRGGGNYGYTF

clone_size: -
j_call: TRBJ1-1
d_call: -
v_call: TRBV2
cdr3_nt: TGTGCCAGCAGTGAAGCAGTGGCAGACTCCCCTTTCGCTTTCTTT
cdr3_aa: CASSEAVADSPFAFF

clone_size: -
j_call: TRBJ2-1
d_call: -
v_call: TRBV19
cdr3_nt: TGTGCCAGTAGTCCCCCAGGTAATGAGCAGTTCTTC
cdr3_aa: CASSPPGNEQFF

clone_size: -
j_call: TRBJ2-7
d_call: TRBD1
v_call: TRBV4-1
cdr3_nt: TGCGCCAGCAGCCACAAGGCACGGACAGGGTCCTACGAGCAGTACTTC
cdr3_aa: CASSHKARTGSYEQYF

clone_size: -
j_call: TRBJ1-3
d_call: -
v_call: TRBV7-9
cdr3_nt: TGTGCCAGCGGCAGGGAGGCTCAAGAAAACACCATATATTTT
cdr3_aa: CASGREAQENTIYF

clone_size: few
j_call: TRBJ1-4
d_call: -
v_call: TRBV5-4
cdr3_nt: TGTGCCAGCAGCTCCGGACAGCAAAATGAAAAACTGTTTTTT
cdr3_aa: CASSSGQQNEKLFF

clone_size: -
j_call: TRBJ1-1
d_call: -
v_call: TRBV6-5
cdr3_nt: TGTGCCAGCAGCAGGGAGGGAAACACTGAAGCTTTCTTT
cdr3_aa: CASSREGNTEAFF

clone_size: -
j_call: TRBJ2-7
d_call: TRBD1
v_call: TRBV19
cdr3_nt: TGTGCCAGCGACGCCGGGACAGGGTACGAGCAGTACTTC
cdr3_aa: CASDAGTGYEQYF

clone_size: -
j_call: TRBJ1-2
d_call: TRBD1
v_call: TRBV7-3
cdr3_nt: TGTGCCAGCAGCTTAAGGCCGACAGGGATGGGCTATGGCTACACCTTC
cdr3_aa: CASSLRPTGMGYGYTF

clone_size: -
j_call: TRBJ2-7
d_call: -
v_call: TRBV6-5
cdr3_nt: TGTGCCAGCAGTTACCAGGGGGGCGCCTACGAGCAGTACTTC
cdr3_aa: CASSYQGGAYEQYF

clone_size: -
j_call: TRBJ2-5
d_call: TRBD1
v_call: TRBV27
cdr3_nt: TGTGCCAGCACAGACAGGGACGGTGGAGTTGAGACCCAGTACTTC
cdr3_aa: CASTDRDGGVETQYF

clone_size: once
j_call: TRBJ2-1
d_call: TRBD2
v_call: TRBV29-1
cdr3_nt: TGCAGCGTCCGGGGGGGTAGCTCCTACAATGAGCAGTTCTTC
cdr3_aa: CSVRGGSSYNEQFF

clone_size: -
j_call: TRBJ2-6
d_call: -
v_call: TRBV27
cdr3_nt: TGTGCCAGCAGTCCCCGGGGCTCTGGGGCCAACGTCCTGACTTTC
cdr3_aa: CASSPRGSGANVLTF

clone_size: few
j_call: TRBJ2-1
d_call: TRBD2
v_call: TRBV5-4
cdr3_nt: TGTGCCAGCAGAACGGGACTAGCTTTCATCAATGAGCAGTTCTTC
cdr3_aa: CASRTGLAFINEQFF

clone_size: -
j_call: TRBJ2-4
d_call: -
v_call: TRBV5-6
cdr3_nt: TGTGCCAGCAGCTTAGTTCGGGGGGCGGGCAAAAACATTCAGTACTTC
cdr3_aa: CASSLVRGAGKNIQYF

clone_size: -
j_call: TRBJ2-4
d_call: TRBD1
v_call: TRBV2
cdr3_nt: TGTGCCAGCAGTGAAGACCGGACAGGGGTGAACATTCAGTACTTC
cdr3_aa: CASSEDRTGVNIQYF

clone_size: -
j_call: TRBJ2-2
d_call: -
v_call: TRBV29-1
cdr3_nt: TGCAGCGTTGAAGGTCGTGGCGGAAACACCGGGGAGCTGTTTTTT
cdr3_aa: CSVEGRGGNTGELFF

clone_size: -
j_call: TRBJ2-7
d_call: -
v_call: TRBV5-4
cdr3_nt: TGTGCCAGCAGCCAACTAGCAGGCGAGCAGTACTTC
cdr3_aa: CASSQLAGEQYF

clone_size: -
j_call: TRBJ2-2
d_call: TRBD2
v_call: TRBV5-1
cdr3_nt: TGCGCCAGCAGCCCGCAAAAGCGGGGGGTTCTTCCGAACACCGGGGAGCTGTTTTTT
cdr3_aa: CASSPQKRGVLPNTGELFF

clone_size: few
j_call: TRBJ1-5
d_call: -
v_call: TRBV28
cdr3_nt: TGTGCCAGCAGTGATCCTTTTGTGGTGGCCAATCAGCCCCAGCATTTT
cdr3_aa: CASSDPFVVANQPQHF

clone_size: -
j_call: TRBJ1-2
d_call: TRBD1
v_call: TRBV30
cdr3_nt: TGTGCCTGGAGTGTGACAGGGGTTAACTATGGCTACACCTTC
cdr3_aa: CAWSVTGVNYGYTF

clone_size: -
j_call: TRBJ2-6
d_call: -
v_call: TRBV5-6
cdr3_nt: TGTGCCAGCAGCTCGACGGGGTCGGGTACTGGGGCCAACGTCCTGACTTTC
cdr3_aa: CASSSTGSGTGANVLTF

clone_size: -
j_call: TRBJ2-7
d_call: TRBD1
v_call: TRBV19
cdr3_nt: TGTGCCAGTAGCACCGGGACAGGGAGAGACGAGCAGTACTTC
cdr3_aa: CASSTGTGRDEQYF

clone_size: -
j_call: TRBJ2-1
d_call: TRBD1
v_call: TRBV27
cdr3_nt: TGTGCCAGCAGCTCCACTAAAGGGACAGACCAGCAGGATGAGCAGTTCTTC
cdr3_aa: CASSSTKGTDQQDEQFF

clone_size: -
j_call: TRBJ2-7
d_call: -
v_call: TRBV18
cdr3_nt: TGTGCCAGCTCACCGGTTGCGGACAGCTCCTACGAGCAGTACTTC
cdr3_aa: CASSPVADSSYEQYF

clone_size: -
j_call: TRBJ2-7
d_call: -
v_call: TRBV5-5
cdr3_nt: TGTGCCAGCAGCCCCCCGGCCTACGAGCAGTACTTC
cdr3_aa: CASSPPAYEQYF

clone_size: -
j_call: TRBJ2-2
d_call: -
v_call: TRBV5-1
cdr3_nt: TGCGCCAGCAGCTTGGTGGCGGGGACGGCCGGGGAGCTGTTTTTT
cdr3_aa: CASSLVAGTAGELFF

clone_size: -
j_call: TRBJ2-3
d_call: -
v_call: TRBV4-1
cdr3_nt: TGCGCCAGCAGCCACCCCCTCTACGCCGAGGGCACAGATACGCAGTATTTT
cdr3_aa: CASSHPLYAEGTDTQYF

clone_size: -
j_call: TRBJ2-3
d_call: TRBD1
v_call: TRBV5-1
cdr3_nt: TGCGCCAGCAGCCCCTGGACAGGCAGCACAGATACGCAGTATTTT
cdr3_aa: CASSPWTGSTDTQYF

clone_size: -
j_call: TRBJ1-1
d_call: TRBD1
v_call: TRBV27
cdr3_nt: TGTGCCAGCAGTTTGCTTGCCGGCACTGGGACAGAAAACATGAACACTGAAGCTTTCTTT
cdr3_aa: CASSLLAGTGTENMNTEAFF

clone_size: -
j_call: TRBJ1-5
d_call: TRBD1
v_call: TRBV28
cdr3_nt: TGTGCCAGCAGTTGGACAGGGTCCAATCAGCCCCAGCATTTT
cdr3_aa: CASSWTGSNQPQHF

clone_size: -
j_call: TRBJ2-7
d_call: TRBD1
v_call: TRBV28
cdr3_nt: TGTGCCAGCAGGTTATGGGGACAGGGGCTCGAGCAGTACTTC
cdr3_aa: CASRLWGQGLEQYF

clone_size: few
j_call: TRBJ2-7
d_call: -
v_call: TRBV4-1
cdr3_nt: TGCGCCAGCAGCCAAGCCCCTACGGGGGGCCCCTACGAGCAGTACTTC
cdr3_aa: CASSQAPTGGPYEQYF

clone_size: once
j_call: TRBJ1-2
d_call: -
v_call: TRBV9
cdr3_nt: TGTGCCAGCAGCTTGGGGTCAGGGGCCAACTATGGCTACACCTTC
cdr3_aa: CASSLGSGANYGYTF

clone_size: -
j_call: TRBJ2-7
d_call: TRBD2
v_call: TRBV5-6
cdr3_nt: TGTGCCAGCAGCTTGGGACTAGCGGGGGGCGAGCAGTACTTC
cdr3_aa: CASSLGLAGGEQYF

clone_size: -
j_call: TRBJ2-2
d_call: TRBD1
v_call: TRBV19
cdr3_nt: TGTGCCAGTAGCGAAGGGACAGTTGGTTCGAACACCGGGGAGCTGTTTTTT
cdr3_aa: CASSEGTVGSNTGELFF